The entry below gives a single TCR beta chain sequence along with its context. What it binds is not known. These data belong to a study of lymphopenia after photon versus proton radiotherapy. Whole-study findings and limits: Photon-treated patients lost naive T cells and TCR diversity; proton-treated stayed stable. Better survival with proton therapy was suggested as possible, not demonstrated. After the lymphocyte nadir, photon-treated repertoires showed oligoclonal expansion, especially of CD8+ Temra cells.

Produced via immunoSEQ multiplex PCR; TCRdb's table is partial and in-frame only. The repertoire holds some 76,000 clones, with less than 95% as singletons. V lost 4 bases and J lost 0, with 9 bases in between. The CDR3 is made up of 14 amino acids. Germline values: CDR1 SEHNR, CDR2 FQNEAQ (reference sequence). The TCR was taken from a middle-aged woman with cholangiocarcinoma. The chain employs TRBV7-9 and TRBJ1-2, with a weak D call TRBD1 (6 bases). The sample here was peripheral blood, taken from a patient treated with photon-based radiotherapy. This CDR3 reads CASSSTGANYGYTF. In nucleotides, the CDR3 is TGTGCCAGCAGCTCGACAGGAGCTAACTATGGCTACACCTTC.